This T cell receptor (beta chain) is drawn from a study of response to subunit inactivated influenza vaccine. Overall study results and limits: The authors suggested that every seasonal influenza vaccination recruits few new T cells.

TCRdb re-derived calls from the RT-PCR reads in MiXCR, one entry per CDR3 protein. The sample yields roughly 500,000 distinct CDR3 sequences, approximately 15% seen once. In germline, CDR1 is LGHNA, CDR2 YNFKEQ. V lost 4 bases, J lost 5 bases, and 15 bases lay in between. The CDR3 totals 15 residues. Note on this clonotype: Its specificity is unknown.

The V call is TRBV4-2, the J call TRBJ1-5; D perhaps matches TRBD1 (5 bases). Sequencing was performed on CD4+ T cells sorted from PBMCs, taken 23 months after vaccination. The TCR was taken from a man between 50 and 75 years old who received an inactivated influenza vaccine. CDR3 nucleotides: TGTGCCAGCAGCCGCGGGGCCCTGGGGGATCAGCCCCAGCATTTT. It yields the protein CASSRGALGDQPQHF.